The 2 T cell receptor beta chains given below trace back to one sample, sequenced in a study of cytomegalovirus exposure and HLA in healthy donors. The PCR was carried out with 60 Vbeta primers and 13 Jbeta primers. Sequencing used immunoSEQ multiplex PCR; TCRdb keeps in-frame clones, though not all of them. Counted here are some 150,000 clones, around 80% occurring once; the ten biggest clones make up 2% to 2.5%. Material: PBMCs. The receptors come from a man between 45 and 60 years old in good health and CMV-seronegative.

This rearrangement joins TRBV20-1 to TRBJ2-7, with 9 bases aligning to TRBD1. The CDR3 covers 11 residues. CDR1 and CDR2 from the germline V gene are DFQATT and SNEGSKA (reference sequence). The trim removed 7 bases at V and 3 bases at J, leaving 1 base unmatched. The CDR3 nucleotides are TGCAGTGTGGACAGGGGCTACGAGCAGTACTTC. Amino acids: CSVDRGYEQYF.

V is TRBV7-8 and J is TRBJ2-1; 8 positions match TRBD2. The junction had 6 bases not matched to a gene; V was cut back by 5 bases and J by 6 bases. The CDR3 spans 14 residues. The germline V gene encodes CDR1 SGHVS and CDR2 FQNEAQ. The CDR3 is CASSSREGSNEQFF. CDR3 nucleotides: TGTGCCAGCAGCAGTCGGGAGGGCTCCAATGAGCAGTTCTTC.